These 22 T cell receptor beta chains originate from one sample sequenced in a study of shared T cell receptors in the human thymus. Measured with immunoSEQ multiplex PCR; TCRdb has only the in-frame clones, and not every one. The sample consists of over 450,000 clones, approximately 80% of them appearing once. These data were also reused for a study on human thymus T cells.

The sequenced material came from thymocytes. These receptor sequences come from a boy under two years old with a congenital heart defect.

This chain joins TRBV29-1 and TRBJ1-5, with unresolved D. Germline CDR1 SQVTM, CDR2 ANQGSEA. Trimming removed 8 bases at V and 0 bases at J, with 23 bases between. The CDR3 is made up of 17 amino acids. The DNA of the CDR3 is TGCAGCCCTCTGGACTTTGGGATACCAGATAGCAATCAGCCCCAGCATTTT. Translation: CSPLDFGIPDSNQPQHF.

V usage is TRBV28 and J usage is TRBJ2-7, with TRBD2 as a possible D gene (5 bases). The CDR3 loop spans 14 amino acids. The V gene's germline CDR1 is MDHEN and CDR2 SYDVKM. V was clipped by 6 bases and J by 0 bases, with 12 bases between them. DNA of the CDR3: TGTGCCAGCAGCCAGGAGGTGAGCTCCTACGAGCAGTACTTC. It codes for CASSQEVSSYEQYF.

This clone showed up just a few times. The chain carries TRBV5-4 and TRBJ2-7, with 9 bases lining up with TRBD2. In germline, CDR1 is SGHNT, CDR2 YYREEE (reference sequence). There are 15 residues in the CDR3. V trimming: 3 bases; J trimming: 2 bases; junction bases outside the gene matches: 6. The CDR3 DNA reads as TGTGCCAGCAGCTCTATGGCTAGCGGGACCTACGAGCAGTACTTC. Protein: CASSSMASGTYEQYF. The whole variable domain, filled in from reference TRBV5-4 and TRBJ2-7, reads ETGVTQSPTHLIKTRGQQVTLRCSSQSGHNTVSWYQQALGQGPQFIFQYYREEENGRGNFPPRFSGLQFPNYSSELNVNALELDDSALYLCASSSMASGTYEQYFGPGTRLTVT.

The gene calls are TRBV5-4 and TRBJ2-7, with D possibly matching TRBD1 (6 bases). Germline V gene data show CDR1 as SGHNT and CDR2 as YYREEE (reference sequence). Trimming stripped 4 bases from V and 0 bases from J, with 11 bases between. The CDR3 totals 14 residues. CDR3 sequence: CASSDGQSSYEQYF. The CDR3 DNA sequence: TGTGCCAGCAGCGATGGACAGTCCTCCTACGAGCAGTACTTC.

The rearrangement uses TRBV14 and TRBJ2-2; D not certain. Germline loops: CDR1 SGHDN, CDR2 FVKESK. V lost 4 bases, J lost 5 bases, and 8 bases lay in between. The CDR3 has 13 amino acids. CDR3 coding DNA: TGTGCCAGCAGCCCCGAGGATACCGGGGAGCTGTTTTTT. It specifies CASSPEDTGELFF.

This clone turned up a few times. The rearrangement links TRBV5-1 to TRBJ2-3, with TRBD2 identical over 9 bases. This CDR3 is 16 amino acids long. Trimming at V came to 3 bases and at J to 0 bases, leaving 5 bases not matched to a gene. Looked up from germline, CDR1 is SGHRS and CDR2 is YFSETQ. This CDR3 reads CASSYGLAKSTDTQYF. The CDR3 DNA follows: TGCGCCAGCAGCTACGGACTAGCGAAAAGCACAGATACGCAGTATTTT.

The chain links TRBV5-1 to TRBJ2-2, with TRBD2 matching over 7 bases. The length of the CDR3 is 18 residues. V trimming: 4 bases; J trimming: 6 bases; junction bases outside the gene matches: 18. Germline loops: CDR1 SGHRS, CDR2 YFSETQ. This CDR3 reads CASSPDTEGLVSPGELFF. In DNA form, the CDR3 reads TGCGCCAGCAGCCCGGACACTGAAGGACTAGTGTCCCCCGGGGAGCTGTTTTTT. The full variable domain, with the rest looked up from reference TRBV5-1 and TRBJ2-2, is KAGVTQTPRYLIKTRGQQVTLSCSPISGHRSVSWYQQTPGQGLQFLFEYFSETQRNKGNFPGRFSGRQFSNSRSEMNVSTLELGDSALYLCASSPDTEGLVSPGELFFGEGSRLTVL.

The rearrangement links TRBV5-6 to TRBJ2-5, with TRBD1 identical over 8 bases. The germline gives CDR1 SGHDT, CDR2 YYEEEE. J lost 4 bases, V lost 0 bases, and 14 bases had no gene match. The CDR3 extends over 18 amino acids. The CDR3, as DNA: TGTGCCAGCAGCTTGGTCGTGAGGCGGGAAGGACAGGGAGAGACCCAGTACTTC. Protein: CASSLVVRREGQGETQYF.

This chain links TRBV5-6 with TRBJ2-2; 9 bases line up with TRBD1. Looked up from germline, CDR1 is SGHDT and CDR2 is YYEEEE. The CDR3 loop spans 16 amino acids. J gave up 4 bases and V 3 bases, and 7 bases lay outside the gene matches. The CDR3 DNA reads as TGTGCCAGCAGCTCCGGGACAGGGAGACCCACCGGGGAGCTGTTTTTT. Translating it yields CASSSGTGRPTGELFF.

The gene calls are TRBV7-9 and TRBJ1-2, with 7 nucleotides matching TRBD1. Losses at the gene ends were 6 bases for V and 6 bases for J; bases not matched to a gene: 7. Germline assignment: CDR1 SEHNR and CDR2 FQNEAQ (reference sequence). The CDR3 runs to 13 residues. The chain's CDR3 is CASSRGTVNGYTF. As DNA, the CDR3 is TGTGCCAGCAGTCGCGGGACAGTAAATGGCTACACCTTC.

The chain has TRBV28 and TRBJ2-7; TRBD2 might be the D (5 bases). The CDR3 spans 13 residues. Between the trimmed V and J ends, which lost 3 bases and 4 bases, there was a span of 10 bases. The germline CDR1 and CDR2 sequences are MDHEN and SYDVKM. The CDR3 loop is CASSFWGAYEQYF. In nucleotides, the CDR3 is TGTGCCAGCAGTTTCTGGGGAGCATACGAGCAGTACTTC.

The chain employs TRBV27 and TRBJ2-7; the D gene is possibly TRBD2 (7 bases). The CDR3 is 17 amino acids. The germline gives CDR1 MNHEY, CDR2 SMNVEV (reference sequence). Between the trimmed V and J ends, which lost 4 bases and 2 bases, there was a span of 21 bases. CDR3: CASSSKGGAGITYEQYF. CDR3 nucleotides: TGTGCCAGCAGTTCAAAAGGGGGGGCAGGCATCACCTACGAGCAGTACTTC.

This clone was detected once. J is TRBJ1-1 and V is TRBV4-3; no clear D gene. CDR3 size: 18 residues. Per germline, CDR1 LGHNA and CDR2 YSLEER. Trimming cost V 0 bases and J 6 bases, with 23 bases left between them. The CDR3 is CASSQEMAVREESAEAFF. CDR3 in DNA: TGCGCCAGCAGCCAAGAGATGGCAGTGCGAGAGGAGAGCGCTGAAGCTTTCTTT.

This clone showed up just a few times. CDR3 nucleotides: TGCGCCAGCAGCTTAGGACAGGGGGCGAGTAAGACCCAGTACTTC. Protein sequence: CASSLGQGASKTQYF. V is TRBV5-1 and J is TRBJ2-5; 11 bases align to TRBD1. Germline loops: CDR1 SGHRS, CDR2 YFSETQ. The ends lost 2 bases at V and 6 bases at J; junction bases unmatched: 6. The CDR3 totals 15 residues.

This chain uses TRBV11-2 with TRBJ2-7, with D tentatively TRBD1 (6 bases). The CDR3 is 15 amino acids. Looked up from germline, CDR1 is SGHAT and CDR2 is FQNNGV. Trimming took 5 bases from V and 0 from J, leaving 14 bases between them. In DNA form, the CDR3 reads TGTGCCAGCAGCCAGGGGTCCGGGAACTCCTACGAGCAGTACTTC. It yields the protein CASSQGSGNSYEQYF.

The rearrangement joins TRBV29-1 to TRBJ2-3, with 7 bases aligning to TRBD2. The J segment lost 6 bases and the V segment lost 4 bases, leaving 10 bases of the junction unmatched. The CDR3 covers 14 residues. In germline, CDR1 is SQVTM, CDR2 ANQGSEA. The DNA for the CDR3 is TGCAGCGTTGTCAATGCGGGGGTAACGGATACGCAGTATTTT. Amino acid sequence: CSVVNAGVTDTQYF.

The J gene is TRBJ2-2, the V gene TRBV27, with 8 bases that match TRBD1. J was trimmed by 6 bases and V by 7 bases; bases with no gene match: 7. CDR1 MNHEY and CDR2 SMNVEV come from the germline V gene (reference sequence). The CDR3 is 14 amino acids. CDR3 DNA: TGTGCCAGCACCCAGGGGGCGCTTTCCGGGGAGCTGTTTTTT. Residues: CASTQGALSGELFF.

This clone was seen a few times. V and J are TRBV28 and TRBJ2-7; the match to TRBD2 covers 7 bases. Trimming took 3 bases from V and 0 from J; bases not matched to a gene: 5. There are 15 residues in the CDR3. Germline loops: CDR1 MDHEN, CDR2 SYDVKM. DNA of the CDR3: TGTGCCAGCAGTTTCAGGGCTAGCGGCTCCTACGAGCAGTACTTC. Translating it yields CASSFRASGSYEQYF.

This chain uses TRBV5-1 with TRBJ2-1; 9 positions agree with TRBD1. CDR1 and CDR2 from the germline V gene are SGHRS and YFSETQ. V dropped 3 bases and J dropped 8; count of bases not matched to a gene: 3. This CDR3 region has 13 residues. The DNA of the CDR3 is TGCGCCAGCAGCTGGGACAGGGCCCATGAGCAGTTCTTC. This encodes CASSWDRAHEQFF.

This rearrangement joins TRBV29-1 to TRBJ2-2; D is undetermined. Per the germline V gene, CDR1 is SQVTM and CDR2 is ANQGSEA. V shed 6 bases and J shed 2 bases, with 4 bases lying between them. This CDR3 has 11 residues. The CDR3 reads CSVLNTGELFF. The DNA for the CDR3 is TGCAGCGTCCTTAACACCGGGGAGCTGTTTTTT.

This chain joins TRBV27 and TRBJ2-6; possible D gene TRBD1, 6 bases. V gave up 6 bases and J gave up 0 bases, with 9 bases separating them. The CDR3 contains 15 residues. The V gene's germline CDR1 is MNHEY and CDR2 SMNVEV (reference sequence). The DNA for the CDR3 is TGTGCCAGCAGAACAGGGACCTCTGGGGCCAACGTCCTGACTTTC. This gives the protein CASRTGTSGANVLTF.

V gene TRBV29-1 combines with J gene TRBJ2-5, with a tentative D call TRBD2 (6 bases). There are 12 residues in the CDR3. Germline CDR1 and CDR2: SQVTM and ANQGSEA. Trimming removed 7 bases at V and 1 base at J, with 10 bases between. The CDR3: CSARESQETQYF. The CDR3 coding sequence is TGCAGCGCACGGGAGAGCCAAGAGACCCAGTACTTC.